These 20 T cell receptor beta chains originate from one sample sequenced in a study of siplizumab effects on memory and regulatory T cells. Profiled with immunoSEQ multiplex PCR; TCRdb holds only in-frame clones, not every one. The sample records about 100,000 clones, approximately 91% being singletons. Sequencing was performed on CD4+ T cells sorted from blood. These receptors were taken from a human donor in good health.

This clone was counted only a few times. CDR3 bases: TGTGCCAGTAGCAGCGGGACAGGGTGGCATCAGCCCCAGCATTTT. Its protein is CASSSGTGWHQPQHF. The rearrangement uses TRBV19 and TRBJ1-5; 9 nucleotides align to TRBD1. The germline V gene has CDR1 LNHDA and CDR2 SQIVND (reference sequence). This CDR3 region has 15 residues. V lost 6 bases, J lost 5 bases, and 8 bases stayed unmatched.

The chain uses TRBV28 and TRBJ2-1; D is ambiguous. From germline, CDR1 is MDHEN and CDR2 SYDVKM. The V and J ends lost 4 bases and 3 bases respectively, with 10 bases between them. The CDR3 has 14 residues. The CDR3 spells CASSYSNSYNEQFF. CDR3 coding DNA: TGTGCCAGCAGTTATAGCAATAGCTACAATGAGCAGTTCTTC.

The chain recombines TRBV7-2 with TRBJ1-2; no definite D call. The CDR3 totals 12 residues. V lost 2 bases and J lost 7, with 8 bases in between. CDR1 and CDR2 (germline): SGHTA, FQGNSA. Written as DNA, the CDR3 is TGTGCCAGCAGCTTACCCTGGGGTGGCTACACCTTC. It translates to CASSLPWGGYTF.

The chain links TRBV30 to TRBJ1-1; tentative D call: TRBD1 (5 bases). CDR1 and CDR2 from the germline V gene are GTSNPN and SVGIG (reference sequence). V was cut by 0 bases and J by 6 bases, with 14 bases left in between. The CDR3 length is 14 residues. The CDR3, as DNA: TGTGCCTGGAGTGTACTCTCCCAGGGAGCTGAAGCTTTCTTT. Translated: CAWSVLSQGAEAFF.

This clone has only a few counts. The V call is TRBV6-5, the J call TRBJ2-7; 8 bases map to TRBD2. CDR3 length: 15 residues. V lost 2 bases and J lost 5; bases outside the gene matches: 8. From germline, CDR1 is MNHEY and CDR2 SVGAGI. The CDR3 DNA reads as TGTGCCAGCAGTTACAGCGGGGGTAGTCTGGACGAGCAGTACTTC. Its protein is CASSYSGGSLDEQYF.

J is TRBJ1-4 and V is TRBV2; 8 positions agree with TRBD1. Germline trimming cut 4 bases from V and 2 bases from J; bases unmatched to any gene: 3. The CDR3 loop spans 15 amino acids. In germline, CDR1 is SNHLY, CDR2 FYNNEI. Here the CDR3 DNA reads TGTGCCAGCAGTGGTCAGGGGGCGACTAATGAAAAACTGTTTTTT. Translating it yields CASSGQGATNEKLFF.

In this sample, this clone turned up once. The CDR3 coding sequence is TGTGCCATCAGTGCTGGGGGTACCACAGATGAGCAGTTCTTC. Amino acid sequence: CAISAGGTTDEQFF. The V and J genes are TRBV10-3 and TRBJ2-1; D may match TRBD1 or TRBD2 (5 bases each). CDR1 is ENHRY, CDR2 SYGVKD, per germline. CDR3 size: 14 residues. Trimming removed 4 bases at V and 8 bases at J, with 15 bases between.

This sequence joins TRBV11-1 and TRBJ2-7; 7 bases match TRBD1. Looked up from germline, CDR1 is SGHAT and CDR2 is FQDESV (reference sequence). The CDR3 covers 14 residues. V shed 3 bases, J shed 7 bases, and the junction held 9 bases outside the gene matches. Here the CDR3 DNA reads TGTGCCAGCAGCTTTGGCAGGGGGATAGGGGAGCAGTACTTC. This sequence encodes CASSFGRGIGEQYF.

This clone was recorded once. The CDR3 here is CASSLGTGWLFF. In nucleotides, the CDR3 is TGTGCCAGCAGCTTGGGGACAGGGTGGCTGTTTTTT. This sequence joins TRBV5-5 and TRBJ1-4, with 8 positions matching TRBD1. Germline CDR1 SGHKS, CDR2 YYEKEE (reference sequence). Trimming took 0 bases from V and 14 from J; bases not matched to a gene: 3. The CDR3 consists of 12 residues.

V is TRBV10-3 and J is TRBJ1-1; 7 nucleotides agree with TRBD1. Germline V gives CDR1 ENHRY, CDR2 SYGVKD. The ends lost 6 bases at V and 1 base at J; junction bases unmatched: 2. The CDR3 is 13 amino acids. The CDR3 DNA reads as TGTGCCATCAGCTGGACAGGGAACACTGAAGCTTTCTTT. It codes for CAISWTGNTEAFF.

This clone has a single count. CDR3 loop: CASSLTKGYGYTF. CDR3 coding DNA: TGTGCCAGCAGTTTAACCAAGGGCTATGGCTACACCTTC. The rearrangement joins TRBV27 to TRBJ1-2; D is uncertain. Germline assignment: CDR1 MNHEY and CDR2 SMNVEV (reference sequence). Trimming left V 2 bases short and J 4 bases short, with 8 bases between. This CDR3 is 13 amino acids long.

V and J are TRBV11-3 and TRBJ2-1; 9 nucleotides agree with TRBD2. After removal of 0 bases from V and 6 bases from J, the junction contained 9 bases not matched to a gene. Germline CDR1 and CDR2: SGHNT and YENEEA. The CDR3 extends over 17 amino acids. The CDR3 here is CASSLDNIAGDPNEQFF. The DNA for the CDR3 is TGTGCCAGCAGCTTAGACAATATAGCGGGAGACCCCAATGAGCAGTTCTTC.

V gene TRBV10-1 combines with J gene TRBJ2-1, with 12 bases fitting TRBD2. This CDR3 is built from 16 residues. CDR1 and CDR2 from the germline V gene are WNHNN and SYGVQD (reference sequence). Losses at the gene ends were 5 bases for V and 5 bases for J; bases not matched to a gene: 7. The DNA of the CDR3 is TGCGCCAGCAGTCTCTCTAGCGGGGGGGACCACAATGAGCAGTTCTTC. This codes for CASSLSSGGDHNEQFF.

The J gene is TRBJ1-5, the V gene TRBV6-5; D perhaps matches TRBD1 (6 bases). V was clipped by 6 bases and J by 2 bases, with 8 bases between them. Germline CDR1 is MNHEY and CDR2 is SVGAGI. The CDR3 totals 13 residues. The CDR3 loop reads CASSPGGNQPQHF. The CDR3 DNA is TGTGCCAGCAGCCCAGGGGGCAATCAGCCCCAGCATTTT.

The CDR3 DNA is TGTGCCAGCAGTTACTCCCCGGAGGCCGGGGAGCTGTTTTTT. Its protein product is CASSYSPEAGELFF. This rearrangement joins TRBV6-6 to TRBJ2-2, with D maybe TRBD2 (5 bases). The CDR3 spans 14 residues. CDR1 and CDR2 from the germline V gene are MNHNY and SVGAGI (reference sequence). V was pared by 0 bases and J by 6 bases, with 8 bases between.

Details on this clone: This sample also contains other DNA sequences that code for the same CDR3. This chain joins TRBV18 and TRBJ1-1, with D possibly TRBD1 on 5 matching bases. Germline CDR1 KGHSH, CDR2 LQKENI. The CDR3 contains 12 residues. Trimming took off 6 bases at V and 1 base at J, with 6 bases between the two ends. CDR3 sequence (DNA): TGTGCCAGCTCCCAGGGGAACACTGAAGCTTTCTTT. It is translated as CASSQGNTEAFF.

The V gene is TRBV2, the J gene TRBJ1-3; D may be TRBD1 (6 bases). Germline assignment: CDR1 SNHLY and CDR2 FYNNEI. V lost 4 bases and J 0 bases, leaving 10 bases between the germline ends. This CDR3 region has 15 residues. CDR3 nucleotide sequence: TGTGCCAGCAGTGCCAACAGGGACTCTGGAAACACCATATATTTT. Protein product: CASSANRDSGNTIYF.

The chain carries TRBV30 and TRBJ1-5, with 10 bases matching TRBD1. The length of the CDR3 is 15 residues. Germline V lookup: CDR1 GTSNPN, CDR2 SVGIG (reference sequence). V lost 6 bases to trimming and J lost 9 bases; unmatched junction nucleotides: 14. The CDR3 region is CACSPTGGGWSPQHF. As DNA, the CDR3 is TGTGCCTGTTCTCCGACAGGGGGCGGTTGGTCGCCCCAGCATTTT.

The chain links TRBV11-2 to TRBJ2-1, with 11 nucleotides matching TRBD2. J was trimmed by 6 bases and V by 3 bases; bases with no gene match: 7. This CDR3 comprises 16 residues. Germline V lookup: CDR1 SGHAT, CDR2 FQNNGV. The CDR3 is CASSFLPSGGFNEQFF. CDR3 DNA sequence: TGTGCCAGCAGCTTCCTCCCTAGCGGGGGGTTCAATGAGCAGTTCTTC.

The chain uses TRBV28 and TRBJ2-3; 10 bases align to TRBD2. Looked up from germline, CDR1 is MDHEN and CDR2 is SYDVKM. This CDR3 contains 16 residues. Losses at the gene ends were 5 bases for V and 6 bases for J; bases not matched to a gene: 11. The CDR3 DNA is TGTGCCAGCAGTCCCCGGGTAGCGGGGGGCGGGGATACGCAGTATTTT. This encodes CASSPRVAGGGDTQYF.